The source of this T cell receptor beta chain is a study of cytomegalovirus exposure and HLA in healthy donors. General observations from the study: As confirmed in vitro, a few CMV-associated chains were specific for CMV antigens.

Regarding this clone: The antigen is unknown.

Use of 60 Vbeta and 13 Jbeta primers characterized the PCR. TCRdb keeps only in-frame clones here, not all; method: immunoSEQ multiplex PCR. The sample has 150,000 to 200,000 clones; around 78% are singletons. The CDR3 extends over 13 amino acids. Germline assignment: CDR1 SGHNT and CDR2 YYREEE (reference sequence). With 4 bases clipped from V and 3 bases from J, the junction kept 2 bases outside the gene matches. The receptor's source is a young woman in good health and CMV-seropositive. The material sequenced was PBMCs. The V and J genes are TRBV5-4 and TRBJ1-2; 8 bases fit TRBD1. The CDR3 sequence is CASSPTGDYGYTF. The CDR3 region has the DNA TGTGCCAGCAGCCCGACAGGGGACTATGGCTACACCTTC.